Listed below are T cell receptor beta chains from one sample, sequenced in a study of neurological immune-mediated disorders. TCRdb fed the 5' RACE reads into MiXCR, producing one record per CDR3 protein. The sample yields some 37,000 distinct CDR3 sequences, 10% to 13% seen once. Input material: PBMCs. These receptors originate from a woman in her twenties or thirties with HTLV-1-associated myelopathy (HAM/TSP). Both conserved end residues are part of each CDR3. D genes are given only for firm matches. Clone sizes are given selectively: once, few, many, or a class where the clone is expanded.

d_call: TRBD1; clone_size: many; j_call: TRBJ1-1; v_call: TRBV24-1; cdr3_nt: TGTGCCACCAGTGATACACCTATATTCCGGGACAGGGTATACACTGAAGCTTTCTTT; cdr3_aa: CATSDTPIFRDRVYTEAFF
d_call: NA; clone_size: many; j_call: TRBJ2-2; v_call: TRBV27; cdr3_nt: TGTGCCACCAAGGGGGTTCCGTACGGGGAGCTGTTTTTT; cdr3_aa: CATKGVPYGELFF
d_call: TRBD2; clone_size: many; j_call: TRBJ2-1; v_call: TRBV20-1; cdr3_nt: TGCAGTGCTAGCGTGGCCCCCGAAGCGGGGGTGCGCAATGAGCAGTTCTTC; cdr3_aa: CSASVAPEAGVRNEQFF
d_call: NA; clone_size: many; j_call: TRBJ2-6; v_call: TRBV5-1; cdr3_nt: TGCGCCAGCAGCCTGGCGATGTCTACCGGGGCCAACGTCCTGACTTTC; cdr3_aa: CASSLAMSTGANVLTF
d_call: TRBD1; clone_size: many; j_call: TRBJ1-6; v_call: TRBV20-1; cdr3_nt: TGCAGTGCCAGAGACAGGGGCCTATATAATTCACCCCTCCACTTT; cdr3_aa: CSARDRGLYNSPLHF
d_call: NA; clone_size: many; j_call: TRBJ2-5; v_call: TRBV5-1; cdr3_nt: TGCGCCAGCAGCTTGGGGGCTCCTGGAGGACAGCACCAAGAGACCCAGTACTTC; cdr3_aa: CASSLGAPGGQHQETQYF
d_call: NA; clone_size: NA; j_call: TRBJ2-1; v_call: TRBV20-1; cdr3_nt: TGCAGTGCTAGAGATGAGGAAAGGACCCCTTACAATGAGCAGTTCTTC; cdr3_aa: CSARDEERTPYNEQFF
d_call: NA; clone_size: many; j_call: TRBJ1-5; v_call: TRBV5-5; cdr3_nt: TGTGCCAGCAGCTTGGTATTTGCGGGAAATCAGCCCCAGCATTTT; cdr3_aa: CASSLVFAGNQPQHF
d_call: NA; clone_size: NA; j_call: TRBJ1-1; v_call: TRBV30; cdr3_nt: TGTGCCTGGAGTAAGCGGCTGAACACTGAAGCTTTCTTT; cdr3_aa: CAWSKRLNTEAFF
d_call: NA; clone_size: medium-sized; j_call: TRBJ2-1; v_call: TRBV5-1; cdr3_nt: TGCGCCAGCAGCTTTGCCCAGTCTCATAATGAGCAGTTCTTC; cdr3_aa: CASSFAQSHNEQFF
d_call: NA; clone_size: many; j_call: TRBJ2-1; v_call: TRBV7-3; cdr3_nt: TGTGCCAGCAGCCCCACAAGGAGCTCCTACAATGAGCAGTTCTTC; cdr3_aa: CASSPTRSSYNEQFF
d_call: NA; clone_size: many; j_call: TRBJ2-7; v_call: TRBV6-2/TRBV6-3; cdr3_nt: TGTGCCAGCACCCCAGGGAACTCCTACGAGCAGTACTTC; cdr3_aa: CASTPGNSYEQYF
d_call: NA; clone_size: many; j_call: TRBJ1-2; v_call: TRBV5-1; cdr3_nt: TGCGCCAGCAGCTCACTAATTGGACAGCTGGGCTACACCTTC; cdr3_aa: CASSSLIGQLGYTF
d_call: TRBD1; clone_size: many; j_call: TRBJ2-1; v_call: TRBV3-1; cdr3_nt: TGTGCCAGCAGCCCCGGGACAGGGGAATACAATGAGCAGTTCTTC; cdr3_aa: CASSPGTGEYNEQFF
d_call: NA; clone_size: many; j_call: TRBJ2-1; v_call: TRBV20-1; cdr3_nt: TGCAGTGCCATCAGGGGGGGGCAGGTCGATGAGCAGTTCTTC; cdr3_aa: CSAIRGGQVDEQFF
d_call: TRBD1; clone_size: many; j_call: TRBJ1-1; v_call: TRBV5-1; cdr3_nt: TGCGCCAGCAGCTCGACAGGGAGAACTGAAGCTTTCTTT; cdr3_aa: CASSSTGRTEAFF
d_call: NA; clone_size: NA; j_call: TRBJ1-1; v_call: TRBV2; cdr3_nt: TGTGCCAGCAGCGCCGTCCCGAACACTGAAGCTTTCTTT; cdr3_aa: CASSAVPNTEAFF
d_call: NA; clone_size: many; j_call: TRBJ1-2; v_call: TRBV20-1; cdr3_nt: TGCAGTGCTAGAGAACCAGGGGACCGCGGCTACACCTTC; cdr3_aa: CSAREPGDRGYTF
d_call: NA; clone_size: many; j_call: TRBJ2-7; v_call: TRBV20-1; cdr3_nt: TGCAGTGCTACAGAGTTTCAGGGCTCCTACGAGCAGTACTTC; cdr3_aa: CSATEFQGSYEQYF
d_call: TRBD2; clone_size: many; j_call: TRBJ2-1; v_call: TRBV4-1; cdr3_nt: TGCGCCAGCAGCCAATATAGCGGGGGGGCCATCTTTGGCAATGAGCAGTTCTTC; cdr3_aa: CASSQYSGGAIFGNEQFF
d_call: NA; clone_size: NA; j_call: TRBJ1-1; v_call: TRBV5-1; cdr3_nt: TGTGCCAGCAGCTTGTTGGCCAGGGCGGACACTGAAGCTTTCTTT; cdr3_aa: CASSLLARADTEAFF
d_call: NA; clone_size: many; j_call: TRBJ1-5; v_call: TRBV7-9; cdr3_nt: TGTGCCAGCAGCCCCGGGAAGGGGAATCAGCCCCAGCATTTT; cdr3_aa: CASSPGKGNQPQHF
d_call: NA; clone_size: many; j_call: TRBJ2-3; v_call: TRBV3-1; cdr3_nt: TGTGCCAGCAGCTACAGGGCCGATACGCAGTATTTT; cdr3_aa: CASSYRADTQYF
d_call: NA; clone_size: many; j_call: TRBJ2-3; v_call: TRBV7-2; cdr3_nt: TGTGCCAGCAGCCACCTGGGGTCACTGACAGATACGCAGTATTTT; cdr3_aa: CASSHLGSLTDTQYF
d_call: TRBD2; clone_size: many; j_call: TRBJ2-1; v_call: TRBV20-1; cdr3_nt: TGCAGTGCTAGAGATCGGGGAGGGAGCTCCTACAATGAGCAGTTCTTC; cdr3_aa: CSARDRGGSSYNEQFF
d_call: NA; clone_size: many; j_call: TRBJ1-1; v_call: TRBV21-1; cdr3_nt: TGTGCCAGCAGCAGGTACAGGGGAGGGGACACTGAAGCTTTCTTT; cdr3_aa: CASSRYRGGDTEAFF
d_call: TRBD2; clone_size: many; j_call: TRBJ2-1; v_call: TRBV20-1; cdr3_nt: TGCAGTGCAGAACTTAGCGGGGGGTACAATGAGCAGTTCTTC; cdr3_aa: CSAELSGGYNEQFF
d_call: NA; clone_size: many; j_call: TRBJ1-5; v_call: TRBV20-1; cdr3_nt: TGCAGTGCTAGCGGGGGGCCGGTTGATCAGCCCCAGCATTTT; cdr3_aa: CSASGGPVDQPQHF
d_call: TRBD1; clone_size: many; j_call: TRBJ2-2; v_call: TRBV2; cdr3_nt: TGTGCCAGCAGTAGGGACAGCTCGAACACCGGGGAGCTGTTTTTT; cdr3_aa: CASSRDSSNTGELFF
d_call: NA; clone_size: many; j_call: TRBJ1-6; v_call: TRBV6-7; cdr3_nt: TGTGCCAGCAGTCTATATGGTGGATATAATTCACCCCTCCACTTT; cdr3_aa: CASSLYGGYNSPLHF
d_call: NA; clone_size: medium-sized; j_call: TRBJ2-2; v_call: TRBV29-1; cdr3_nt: TGCAGCGTGACCAAGGGGACTAACACCGGGGAGCTGTTTTTT; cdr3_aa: CSVTKGTNTGELFF
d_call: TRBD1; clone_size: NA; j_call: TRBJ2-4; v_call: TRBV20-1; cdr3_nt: TGCAGTGACCCCACCGGACAGGGCTTGGATATTCAGTACTTC; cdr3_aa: CSDPTGQGLDIQYF
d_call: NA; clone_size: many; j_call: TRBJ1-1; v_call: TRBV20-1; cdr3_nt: TGCAGTGGGGTTAAGTGGGGGGGGCGGAACACTGAAGCTTTCTTT; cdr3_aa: CSGVKWGGRNTEAFF
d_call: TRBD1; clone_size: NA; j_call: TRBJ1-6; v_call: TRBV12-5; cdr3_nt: TGTGCTAGTGGTTTGGTAATTGGGACAGGATCGCCACCCCTCCACTTT; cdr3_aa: CASGLVIGTGSPPLHF
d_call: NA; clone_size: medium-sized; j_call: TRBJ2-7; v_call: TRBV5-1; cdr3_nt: TGCGCCAGCAGCACGGGAGAGAACAGGGCGAAGGGGTACTTC; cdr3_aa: CASSTGENRAKGYF
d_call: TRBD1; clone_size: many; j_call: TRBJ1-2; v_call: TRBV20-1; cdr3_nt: TGCAGTGCTAGCGGGCAGGGGGCTAACTATGGCTACACCTTC; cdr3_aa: CSASGQGANYGYTF
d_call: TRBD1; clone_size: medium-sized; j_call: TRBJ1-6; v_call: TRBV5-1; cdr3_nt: TGCGCCAGCAGCTTCAGGGGGATTGATTCACCCCTCCACTTT; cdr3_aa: CASSFRGIDSPLHF
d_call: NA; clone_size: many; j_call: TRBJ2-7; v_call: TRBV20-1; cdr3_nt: TGCAGTGCTAGAGATTCGGGGGAAACATCCTACGAGCAGTACTTC; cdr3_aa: CSARDSGETSYEQYF
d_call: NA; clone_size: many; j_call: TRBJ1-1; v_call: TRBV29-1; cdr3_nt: TGCAGCGTTGAGCGGGGAGTGAACACTGAAGCTTTCTTT; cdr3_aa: CSVERGVNTEAFF
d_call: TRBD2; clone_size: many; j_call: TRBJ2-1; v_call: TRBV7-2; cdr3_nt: TGTGCCAGCAGGAAGACTAGCGGGGGCCCCTACAATGAGCAGTTCTTC; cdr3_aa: CASRKTSGGPYNEQFF
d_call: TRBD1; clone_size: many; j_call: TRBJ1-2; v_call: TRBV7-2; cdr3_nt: TGTGCCAGCAGCAAGACAGGGGAATATGGCTACACCTTC; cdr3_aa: CASSKTGEYGYTF
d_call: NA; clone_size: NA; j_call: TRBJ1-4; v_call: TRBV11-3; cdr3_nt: TGTGCCAGTGGTTCGAGCTATAATGAAAAACTGTTTTTT; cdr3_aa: CASGSSYNEKLFF
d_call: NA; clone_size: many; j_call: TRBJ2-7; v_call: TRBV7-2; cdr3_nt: TGTGCCAGCAGCTTAGTTCGTGTGGGGGGAGGTGAGCAGTACTTC; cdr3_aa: CASSLVRVGGGEQYF